This T cell receptor beta chain was captured by sequencing in a study of CD8+CD57+ T cells in acquired aplastic anemia. Looking at the study overall: The sorted CD4+ and CD8+ cells yielded an average around 3 ug of DNA. General study findings and limits: Patients and controls shared 25 to 30 CD8+ CDR3 sequences, which appeared highly expressed in patients and within their immunodominant clones.

The use of genomic DNA as template underpinned the TCR beta VDJ and CDR3 profiling. A single record per CDR3 protein comes from TCRdb applying MiXCR to the reads. The repertoire has 310,000 or so distinct CDR3 sequences, 50% to 65% of them found once; the top ten carry around 1.3%. The V gene end was trimmed by 5 bases and the J gene end by 2 bases; junction bases not matched to a gene: 9. The CDR3 runs 15 residues. Germline values: CDR1 LNHDA, CDR2 SQIVND (reference sequence). In its sample, this clonotype was seen many times. Its antigen is unidentified. One base away lies a much larger clone, so this may be a sequencing read error. Patients included in sequencing had previously demonstrated CD8+CD57+ cell expansion by flow cytometry. The diagnosis in all patients was severe acquired aplastic anemia. Patients had not yet gotten any therapy when their blood was taken for sampling.

This chain links TRBV19 with TRBJ2-7; TRBD2 matches at 7 bases. Sample: sorted CD4+, CD8+, or CD8+CD57+ T cells (not recorded which) from PBMCs. The receptor was derived from a human donor with aplastic anemia. CDR3 bases: TGTGCCAGTAGTGTCGAAGGTGGGAGGGCCTACGAGCAGTACTTC. Residues: CASSVEGGRAYEQYF.